Listed below are T cell receptor beta chains from one sample, sequenced in a study of blood T cell repertoires in COVID-19. This table comes from immunoSEQ multiplex PCR, and its TCRdb copy is limited to in-frame clones, with some not included. The sample comprises 350,000 to 450,000 clones, 70% to 90% of which are singletons, and approximately 1.9% rests with the top ten. The sequenced sample consisted of PBMCs or T cells enriched from blood (not recorded which). All receptors derive from a man between 35 and 55 years old in a cohort exposed to, infected with or recovered from COVID-19 (not recorded which). The CDR3 runs from the conserved cysteine through the conserved F or W. D genes are given only for firm matches. The size field is filled for only some rows; it gives once, few, many or a size class.

cdr3_length: 14
d_call: NA
v_call: TRBV6-6
clone_size: NA
j_call: TRBJ1-6
cdr3_aa: CASSNGVYNSPLHF
cdr3_nt: TGTGCCAGCAGCAACGGGGTCTATAATTCACCCCTCCACTTT

cdr3_length: 11
d_call: NA
v_call: TRBV7-9
clone_size: NA
j_call: TRBJ2-3
cdr3_aa: CASSLRDTQYF
cdr3_nt: TGTGCCAGCAGCCTTCGAGATACGCAGTATTTT

cdr3_length: 14
d_call: TRBD1
v_call: TRBV7-6
clone_size: NA
j_call: TRBJ1-3
cdr3_aa: CASSLKGAGNTIYF
cdr3_nt: TGTGCCAGCAGCTTAAAGGGGGCCGGAAACACCATATATTTT

cdr3_length: 14
d_call: TRBD1
v_call: TRBV6-5
clone_size: NA
j_call: TRBJ1-5
cdr3_aa: CASSSGTGSQPQHF
cdr3_nt: TGTGCCAGCAGCTCCGGGACAGGGAGTCAGCCCCAGCATTTT

cdr3_length: 11
d_call: NA
v_call: TRBV30
clone_size: once
j_call: TRBJ1-4
cdr3_aa: CAWSRSEKLFF
cdr3_nt: TGTGCCTGGAGCCGGTCAGAAAAACTGTTTTTT

cdr3_length: 12
d_call: TRBD1
v_call: TRBV30
clone_size: few
j_call: TRBJ2-7
cdr3_aa: CAYGQGTHEQYF
cdr3_nt: TGTGCCTACGGACAGGGTACCCACGAGCAGTACTTC

cdr3_length: 11
d_call: NA
v_call: TRBV30
clone_size: NA
j_call: TRBJ2-7
cdr3_aa: CAWSADYEQYF
cdr3_nt: TGTGCCTGGAGTGCAGACTACGAGCAGTACTTC

cdr3_length: 15
d_call: TRBD2
v_call: TRBV27
clone_size: NA
j_call: TRBJ2-1
cdr3_aa: CASSSGSLSYNEQFF
cdr3_nt: TGTGCCAGCAGTAGCGGGAGCCTCTCCTACAATGAGCAGTTCTTC

cdr3_length: 12
d_call: TRBD1
v_call: TRBV30
clone_size: NA
j_call: TRBJ2-7
cdr3_aa: CAWGTGGDEQYF
cdr3_nt: TGTGCCTGGGGGACAGGGGGCGACGAGCAGTACTTC

cdr3_length: 14
d_call: NA
v_call: TRBV19
clone_size: NA
j_call: TRBJ2-7
cdr3_aa: CASSPTGVSTEQYF
cdr3_nt: TGTGCCAGTAGCCCGACAGGAGTATCTACCGAGCAGTACTTC

cdr3_length: 16
d_call: NA
v_call: TRBV11-2
clone_size: NA
j_call: TRBJ2-5
cdr3_aa: CASSLWGSSGEETQYF
cdr3_nt: TGTGCCAGCAGCTTATGGGGCAGCTCCGGCGAAGAGACCCAGTACTTC

cdr3_length: 14
d_call: TRBD1
v_call: TRBV6-1
clone_size: NA
j_call: TRBJ2-7
cdr3_aa: CASSEGQGNREQYF
cdr3_nt: TGTGCCAGCAGTGAAGGACAGGGGAATCGCGAGCAGTACTTC

cdr3_length: 15
d_call: TRBD1
v_call: TRBV7-9
clone_size: few
j_call: TRBJ1-2
cdr3_aa: CASSTAGQGIYGYTF
cdr3_nt: TGTGCCAGCAGCACTGCGGGACAGGGGATCTATGGCTACACCTTC

cdr3_length: 14
d_call: TRBD1
v_call: TRBV27
clone_size: NA
j_call: TRBJ1-5
cdr3_aa: CASSLGTGHQPQHF
cdr3_nt: TGTGCCAGCAGTCTAGGGACAGGCCATCAGCCCCAGCATTTT

cdr3_length: 13
d_call: TRBD1
v_call: TRBV6-5
clone_size: NA
j_call: TRBJ2-4
cdr3_aa: CASRLGQQNIQYF
cdr3_nt: TGTGCCAGCAGACTGGGACAGCAAAACATTCAGTACTTC

cdr3_length: 16
d_call: NA
v_call: TRBV9
clone_size: NA
j_call: TRBJ2-1
cdr3_aa: CASSTSTGTLYNEQFF
cdr3_nt: TGTGCCAGCAGCACCTCCACCGGGACTCTTTACAATGAGCAGTTCTTC

cdr3_length: 13
d_call: NA
v_call: TRBV2
clone_size: NA
j_call: TRBJ2-5
cdr3_aa: CASSDGQGETQYF
cdr3_nt: TGTGCCAGCAGTGACGGGCAGGGAGAGACCCAGTACTTC

cdr3_length: 14
d_call: TRBD2
v_call: TRBV5-1
clone_size: NA
j_call: TRBJ2-7
cdr3_aa: CASSPAGVTYEQYF
cdr3_nt: TGCGCCAGCAGCCCGGCGGGAGTCACCTACGAGCAGTACTTC

cdr3_length: 15
d_call: NA
v_call: TRBV7-6
clone_size: NA
j_call: TRBJ1-5
cdr3_aa: CASSYGGRVDQPQHF
cdr3_nt: TGTGCCAGCAGTTACGGGGGGAGGGTAGATCAGCCCCAGCATTTT

cdr3_length: 15
d_call: TRBD1
v_call: TRBV7-3
clone_size: once
j_call: TRBJ2-3
cdr3_aa: CASSQGQGSTDTQYF
cdr3_nt: TGTGCCAGCAGCCAAGGACAGGGCAGCACAGATACGCAGTATTTT

cdr3_length: 14
d_call: NA
v_call: TRBV6-5
clone_size: few
j_call: TRBJ1-2
cdr3_aa: CASSPREGIYGYTF
cdr3_nt: TGTGCCAGCAGCCCGCGGGAGGGCATCTATGGCTACACCTTC

cdr3_length: 17
d_call: TRBD2
v_call: TRBV19
clone_size: NA
j_call: TRBJ2-1
cdr3_aa: CASSPPQGLAGWNEQFF
cdr3_nt: TGTGCCAGTAGCCCCCCCCAGGGACTAGCGGGATGGAATGAGCAGTTCTTC

cdr3_length: 15
d_call: TRBD1
v_call: TRBV5-4
clone_size: NA
j_call: TRBJ2-6
cdr3_aa: CASSAPGQGANVLTF
cdr3_nt: TGTGCCAGCAGCGCTCCGGGACAGGGGGCCAACGTCCTGACTTTC

cdr3_length: 13
d_call: NA
v_call: TRBV5-1
clone_size: NA
j_call: TRBJ1-2
cdr3_aa: CASSQDSTYGYTF
cdr3_nt: TGCGCCAGCAGCCAAGACTCTACCTATGGCTACACCTTC

cdr3_length: 16
d_call: TRBD2
v_call: TRBV6-2/TRBV6-3
clone_size: NA
j_call: TRBJ2-2
cdr3_aa: CASSRSGGAVTGELFF
cdr3_nt: TGTGCCAGCAGCAGGTCGGGGGGGGCCGTCACCGGGGAGCTGTTTTTT

cdr3_length: 13
d_call: NA
v_call: TRBV2
clone_size: NA
j_call: TRBJ2-1
cdr3_aa: CASSSLRDNEQFF
cdr3_nt: TGTGCCAGCAGTTCCTTGAGGGACAATGAGCAGTTCTTC

cdr3_length: 15
d_call: TRBD1
v_call: TRBV5-1
clone_size: once
j_call: TRBJ1-1
cdr3_aa: CASSLTGTGGAEAFF
cdr3_nt: TGCGCCAGCAGCTTAACCGGGACAGGGGGCGCTGAAGCTTTCTTT

cdr3_length: 18
d_call: NA
v_call: TRBV11-2
clone_size: NA
j_call: TRBJ2-7
cdr3_aa: CASSSRNRVGREIYEQYF
cdr3_nt: TGTGCCAGCAGCTCGAGGAACAGGGTCGGGCGGGAGATCTACGAGCAGTACTTC

cdr3_length: 16
d_call: NA
v_call: TRBV5-1
clone_size: NA
j_call: TRBJ1-6
cdr3_aa: CASSSGQRDGNSPLHF
cdr3_nt: TGCGCCAGCAGCTCAGGACAGCGCGATGGAAATTCACCCCTCCACTTT

cdr3_length: 11
d_call: NA
v_call: TRBV28
clone_size: NA
j_call: TRBJ2-7
cdr3_aa: CASNRGYEQYF
cdr3_nt: TGTGCCAGCAACCGGGGCTACGAGCAGTACTTC

cdr3_length: 11
d_call: NA
v_call: TRBV20-1
clone_size: NA
j_call: TRBJ1-2
cdr3_aa: CSGTGDYGYTF
cdr3_nt: TGCAGTGGAACCGGGGACTATGGCTACACCTTC

cdr3_length: 16
d_call: TRBD2
v_call: TRBV11-3
clone_size: NA
j_call: TRBJ2-2
cdr3_aa: CASSLAPTGGTGELFF
cdr3_nt: TGTGCCAGCAGCTTAGCCCCCACGGGGGGCACCGGGGAGCTGTTTTTT

cdr3_length: 14
d_call: TRBD2
v_call: TRBV5-4
clone_size: NA
j_call: TRBJ2-7
cdr3_aa: CASSFDSGRDEQYF
cdr3_nt: TGTGCCAGCAGCTTTGATAGCGGGAGAGACGAGCAGTACTTC

cdr3_length: 16
d_call: TRBD1
v_call: TRBV6-4
clone_size: once
j_call: TRBJ1-2
cdr3_aa: CASSPTRTGGTYGYTF
cdr3_nt: TGTGCCAGCAGCCCCACCCGGACAGGCGGGACATATGGCTACACCTTC

cdr3_length: 14
d_call: TRBD1
v_call: TRBV29-1
clone_size: NA
j_call: TRBJ1-5
cdr3_aa: CSVRQGNSNQPQHF
cdr3_nt: TGCAGCGTTCGACAGGGGAATAGCAATCAGCCCCAGCATTTT

cdr3_length: 16
d_call: TRBD1
v_call: TRBV30
clone_size: NA
j_call: TRBJ2-1
cdr3_aa: CAWSKSGTGDYNEQFF
cdr3_nt: TGTGCCTGGAGTAAAAGTGGGACAGGGGACTACAATGAGCAGTTCTTC

cdr3_length: 15
d_call: TRBD1
v_call: TRBV24-1
clone_size: NA
j_call: TRBJ1-5
cdr3_aa: CATSAAGGVNQPQHF
cdr3_nt: TGTGCCACCAGTGCCGCAGGGGGCGTAAATCAGCCCCAGCATTTT

cdr3_length: 15
d_call: TRBD1
v_call: TRBV7-7
clone_size: NA
j_call: TRBJ2-2
cdr3_aa: CASSPGTGNTGELFF
cdr3_nt: TGTGCCAGCAGTCCCGGGACAGGAAACACCGGGGAGCTGTTTTTT

cdr3_length: 15
d_call: NA
v_call: TRBV5-8
clone_size: NA
j_call: TRBJ2-1
cdr3_aa: CASSLRGRSYNEQFF
cdr3_nt: TGTGCCAGCAGCTTGCGGGGTCGGTCCTACAATGAGCAGTTCTTC

cdr3_length: 16
d_call: TRBD2
v_call: TRBV3-1/TRBV3-2
clone_size: few
j_call: TRBJ2-2
cdr3_aa: CASSRSTSGSFRELFF
cdr3_nt: TGTGCCAGCAGCCGTTCGACTAGCGGGAGTTTTAGGGAGCTGTTTTTT

cdr3_length: 14
d_call: TRBD1
v_call: TRBV19
clone_size: few
j_call: TRBJ1-2
cdr3_aa: CASSHSPGQYGYTF
cdr3_nt: TGTGCCAGTAGTCATTCTCCGGGACAGTATGGCTACACCTTC

cdr3_length: 17
d_call: TRBD1
v_call: TRBV11-2
clone_size: NA
j_call: TRBJ2-5
cdr3_aa: CASSAGQGIFTKETQYF
cdr3_nt: TGTGCCAGCAGCGCCGGACAGGGGATATTTACGAAAGAGACCCAGTACTTC

cdr3_length: 15
d_call: TRBD2
v_call: TRBV10-3
clone_size: few
j_call: TRBJ2-4
cdr3_aa: CAISLAGGPGNIQYF
cdr3_nt: TGTGCCATCAGTCTAGCGGGAGGGCCGGGGAACATTCAGTACTTC

cdr3_length: 14
d_call: TRBD1
v_call: TRBV7-9
clone_size: NA
j_call: TRBJ1-2
cdr3_aa: CASSHRTGNYGYTF
cdr3_nt: TGTGCCAGCAGCCACCGGACAGGGAACTATGGCTACACCTTC

cdr3_length: 14
d_call: TRBD1
v_call: TRBV7-6
clone_size: NA
j_call: TRBJ2-5
cdr3_aa: CASSLPGTVETQYF
cdr3_nt: TGTGCCAGCAGCTTACCCGGGACAGTAGAGACCCAGTACTTC

cdr3_length: 14
d_call: TRBD1
v_call: TRBV5-5
clone_size: NA
j_call: TRBJ2-4
cdr3_aa: CASSLDRGTNIQYF
cdr3_nt: TGTGCCAGCAGCTTGGACAGGGGGACGAACATTCAGTACTTC

cdr3_length: 12
d_call: NA
v_call: TRBV15
clone_size: NA
j_call: TRBJ1-6
cdr3_aa: CATSISNSPLHF
cdr3_nt: TGTGCCACCAGCATATCCAATTCACCCCTCCACTTT

cdr3_length: 15
d_call: TRBD1
v_call: TRBV27
clone_size: NA
j_call: TRBJ1-2
cdr3_aa: CASSTYRGRTYGYTF
cdr3_nt: TGTGCCAGCAGTACCTACAGGGGGCGCACCTATGGCTACACCTTC

cdr3_length: 15
d_call: NA
v_call: TRBV2
clone_size: NA
j_call: TRBJ2-2
cdr3_aa: CASSDQGMSAGELFF
cdr3_nt: TGTGCCAGCAGTGATCAGGGAATGAGCGCCGGGGAGCTGTTTTTT

cdr3_length: 14
d_call: NA
v_call: TRBV10-1
clone_size: NA
j_call: TRBJ2-2
cdr3_aa: CASSVGGRTGELFF
cdr3_nt: TGCGCCAGCTCCGTAGGAGGGAGGACCGGGGAGCTGTTTTTT